This TCR beta chain was retrieved from a study of tissue T cells after allogeneic stem cell transplantation. The protocol was immunoSEQ multiplex PCR, while the TCRdb copy is restricted to in-frame clones and leaves out a portion. This table has 9,500 to 15,000 clones, around 70% appearing once. This clone was found once. From germline, CDR1 is LNHDA and CDR2 SQIVND (reference sequence). This CDR3 region has 15 residues. V was cut by 4 bases and J by 4 bases, with 14 bases left in between. The rearrangement uses TRBV19 and TRBJ1-5; possibly TRBD1 for D (5 bases). The material was tissue from the right colon, obtained at autopsy. This clonotype was obtained from a woman aged 18-50 years with breast cancer. In DNA, the CDR3 is TGTGCCAGTAGTACGAGGGGACCAGCTAATCAGCCCCAGCATTTT. Encoded protein: CASSTRGPANQPQHF. The full variable domain, with the rest looked up from reference TRBV19 and TRBJ1-5, is DGGITQSPKYLFRKEGQNVTLSCEQNLNHDAMYWYRQDPGQGLRLIYYSQIVNDFQKGDIAEGYSVSREKKESFPLTVTSAQKNPTAFYLCASSTRGPANQPQHFGDGTRLSIL.